Presented here are 4 T cell receptor beta chains from one specimen sequenced in a study of radiotherapy plus CTLA-4 blockade in lung cancer. Some clones are missing from TCRdb's copy, which holds only in-frame ones; the method was immunoSEQ multiplex PCR. This table holds 25,000 to 35,000 clones, approximately 75% found once. The material was peripheral blood, obtained from a patient treated with radiotherapy plus ipilimumab. Receptor source: a human donor with non-small cell lung cancer that progressed on radiotherapy plus ipilimumab.

CDR3 amino acids: CASSYSTPGELFF. In DNA, the CDR3 is TGTGCCAGCAGTTACTCGACTCCCGGGGAGCTGTTTTTT. J is TRBJ2-2 and V is TRBV6-5; no clear D. Germline V gives CDR1 MNHEY, CDR2 SVGAGI. The CDR3 is 13 residues long. Trimming took 0 bases from V and 6 from J, leaving 5 bases between them.

V is TRBV6-5 and J is TRBJ1-6, with D uncertain. Germline V CDR1 and CDR2: MNHEY, SVGAGI. The germline V and J ends were trimmed by 6 bases and 3 bases, with 12 bases remaining between them. The CDR3 spans 15 residues. The CDR3 nucleotides are TGTGCCAGCAGCTTCGCAGGCCTCTATAATTCACCCCTCCACTTT. As protein: CASSFAGLYNSPLHF.

The chain has TRBV6-6 and TRBJ1-1, with 7 bases fitting TRBD1. Losses at the gene ends were 5 bases for V and 1 base for J; bases not matched to a gene: 10. The CDR3 extends over 16 amino acids. The V gene's germline CDR1 is MNHNY and CDR2 SVGAGI (reference sequence). CDR3 sequence reads: CASSLRPTGSNTEAFF. The CDR3 DNA reads TGTGCCAGCAGTCTCCGCCCGACAGGGTCGAACACTGAAGCTTTCTTT.

As DNA, the CDR3 is TGTGCCAGCATAGGGGAAACTGGGGCCAACGTCCTGACTTTC. Encoded protein: CASIGETGANVLTF. This rearrangement joins TRBV7-9 to TRBJ2-6; the D gene is possibly TRBD1 (5 bases). Per the germline V gene, CDR1 is SEHNR and CDR2 is FQNEAQ (reference sequence). CDR3 length: 14 residues. The germline V and J ends were trimmed by 7 bases and 2 bases, with 9 bases remaining between them.